This is a list of T cell receptor beta chains from one sample in a study of cytomegalovirus exposure and HLA in healthy donors. Assay: immunoSEQ multiplex PCR; the TCRdb copy retains only in-frame clones and omits some. Altogether 120,000 or so clones are present, 79% being singletons, with the ten largest covering 5% to 7.5%. The sequenced material came from PBMCs. Every receptor here comes from a man aged 25 to 40 in good health and CMV-seropositive. Each CDR3 is given with its conserved first and last residue. Each record gives: clone size, J gene, D gene, CDR3 length, V gene, CDR3 protein, CDR3 DNA. A D gene is named only where the DNA matches it firmly. For some rows the clone size is stated as once, few or many, or as a class when expanded; others skip it.

clone_size: -
j_call: TRBJ2-3
d_call: TRBD2
cdr3_length: 17
v_call: TRBV30
cdr3_aa: CAWSAPGTSGVPNTQYF
cdr3_nt: TGTGCCTGGAGTGCCCCCGGGACTAGCGGGGTTCCAAATACGCAGTATTTT

clone_size: -
j_call: TRBJ1-1
d_call: -
cdr3_length: 15
v_call: TRBV19
cdr3_aa: CASSMGSGGYTEAFF
cdr3_nt: TGTGCCAGTAGTATGGGGTCCGGGGGGTACACTGAAGCTTTCTTT

clone_size: once
j_call: TRBJ2-3
d_call: TRBD2
cdr3_length: 18
v_call: TRBV4-1
cdr3_aa: CASSQPWTSGGRADTQYF
cdr3_nt: TGCGCCAGCAGCCAACCATGGACCTCGGGGGGGCGGGCAGATACGCAGTATTTT

clone_size: -
j_call: TRBJ2-5
d_call: TRBD2
cdr3_length: 14
v_call: TRBV29-1
cdr3_aa: CSVEDLTAGVTQYF
cdr3_nt: TGCAGCGTTGAAGATTTGACCGCGGGGGTGACCCAGTACTTC

clone_size: few
j_call: TRBJ2-2
d_call: -
cdr3_length: 16
v_call: TRBV11-2
cdr3_aa: CASSLRFIGGTGELFF
cdr3_nt: TGTGCCAGCAGCTTGAGATTTATCGGGGGCACCGGGGAGCTGTTTTTT

clone_size: -
j_call: TRBJ2-3
d_call: -
cdr3_length: 18
v_call: TRBV4-1
cdr3_aa: CASSQDGPRPLSTDTQYF
cdr3_nt: TGCGCCAGCAGCCAAGACGGCCCCAGGCCACTTAGCACAGATACGCAGTATTTT

clone_size: -
j_call: TRBJ1-3
d_call: TRBD1
cdr3_length: 18
v_call: TRBV7-6
cdr3_aa: CASSLVQGAMLSGNTIYF
cdr3_nt: TGTGCCAGCAGCTTAGTTCAGGGGGCCATGCTCTCTGGAAACACCATATATTTT

clone_size: once
j_call: TRBJ2-5
d_call: TRBD2
cdr3_length: 17
v_call: TRBV29-1
cdr3_aa: CSVEGGLGGGEKETQYF
cdr3_nt: TGCAGCGTTGAGGGGGGTTTGGGCGGGGGGGAGAAAGAGACCCAGTACTTC

clone_size: -
j_call: TRBJ2-3
d_call: TRBD2
cdr3_length: 16
v_call: TRBV11-3
cdr3_aa: CASSFGSGTSGGIQYF
cdr3_nt: TGTGCCAGCAGCTTTGGGTCCGGGACTAGCGGGGGTATACAGTATTTT

clone_size: -
j_call: TRBJ2-2
d_call: -
cdr3_length: 14
v_call: TRBV19
cdr3_aa: CASSYAPDTGELFF
cdr3_nt: TGTGCCAGTAGTTATGCTCCGGACACCGGGGAGCTGTTTTTT

clone_size: -
j_call: TRBJ2-7
d_call: -
cdr3_length: 14
v_call: TRBV15
cdr3_aa: CATSSWDKTYEQYF
cdr3_nt: TGTGCCACCAGCAGCTGGGACAAAACCTACGAGCAGTACTTC

clone_size: -
j_call: TRBJ2-3
d_call: -
cdr3_length: 16
v_call: TRBV25-1
cdr3_aa: CASSWGGEIFTDTQYF
cdr3_nt: TGTGCCAGCAGTTGGGGCGGGGAGATATTCACAGATACGCAGTATTTT

clone_size: -
j_call: TRBJ1-1
d_call: -
cdr3_length: 14
v_call: TRBV7-2
cdr3_aa: CASSLGVYEAEAFF
cdr3_nt: TGTGCCAGCAGCTTAGGCGTGTACGAAGCTGAAGCTTTCTTT

clone_size: -
j_call: TRBJ2-5
d_call: TRBD2
cdr3_length: 16
v_call: TRBV6-5
cdr3_aa: CASSYSGTSETETQYF
cdr3_nt: TGTGCCAGCAGTTACTCCGGGACTAGCGAAACCGAGACCCAGTACTTC

clone_size: -
j_call: TRBJ2-7
d_call: TRBD1
cdr3_length: 16
v_call: TRBV4-2
cdr3_aa: CASSQAPGQGPYEQYF
cdr3_nt: TGTGCCAGCAGCCAAGCTCCGGGACAGGGACCCTACGAGCAGTACTTC

clone_size: -
j_call: TRBJ2-1
d_call: TRBD2
cdr3_length: 11
v_call: TRBV6-5
cdr3_aa: CASKAGEQRFF
cdr3_nt: TGTGCCAGCAAGGCGGGGGAACAGCGGTTCTTC

clone_size: -
j_call: TRBJ2-3
d_call: -
cdr3_length: 13
v_call: TRBV7-9
cdr3_aa: CASSLEQGHTQYF
cdr3_nt: TGTGCCAGCAGCTTAGAACAGGGTCATACGCAGTATTTT

clone_size: -
j_call: TRBJ2-1
d_call: -
cdr3_length: 14
v_call: TRBV11-2
cdr3_aa: CASRFARWESEQFF
cdr3_nt: TGTGCCAGCAGATTTGCGCGGTGGGAGAGTGAGCAGTTCTTC

clone_size: -
j_call: TRBJ2-1
d_call: -
cdr3_length: 15
v_call: TRBV12-1
cdr3_aa: CASSFEGGPYNEQFF
cdr3_nt: TGTGCCAGCAGCTTTGAGGGGGGGCCGTACAATGAGCAGTTCTTC

clone_size: -
j_call: TRBJ2-2
d_call: TRBD2
cdr3_length: 17
v_call: TRBV7-6
cdr3_aa: CASSLNPLAGSTGELFF
cdr3_nt: TGTGCCAGCAGCTTAAACCCCTTAGCGGGGTCCACCGGGGAGCTGTTTTTT

clone_size: -
j_call: TRBJ2-7
d_call: -
cdr3_length: 11
v_call: TRBV7-9
cdr3_aa: CASTGEYEQYF
cdr3_nt: TGTGCCAGCACGGGGGAATACGAGCAGTACTTC

clone_size: -
j_call: TRBJ2-7
d_call: -
cdr3_length: 14
v_call: TRBV5-1
cdr3_aa: CASSHWDNSYEQYF
cdr3_nt: TGCGCCAGCAGCCACTGGGACAACTCCTACGAGCAGTACTTC